Listed below are T cell receptor beta chains from one sample, sequenced in a study of human T cells and chemical hapten exposure. One entry per CDR3 protein, called by TCRdb with MiXCR from the RACE reads. The data show about 82,000 distinct CDR3 sequences, more than 9% seen once. The sequenced sample was whole blood, obtained in connection with sensitization to the hapten diphenylcyclopropenone (DPC). The source of these receptors is a woman aged 50 to 65 with alopecia areata. Some clones in this sample may be carry-over from other donors' samples. Both conserved end residues are part of each CDR3. D genes are given only for firm matches. Not all rows give a size; the values are once, few, many and, for expanded clones, a class.

j_call clone_size d_call v_call cdr3_nt cdr3_aa
TRBJ1-2 many . TRBV14 TGTGCCAGCAGCCAAGATGGGCGGGTCCATGGCTACACCTTC CASSQDGRVHGYTF
TRBJ1-1 many . TRBV29-1 TGCAGCGTGAGCAGGGTTCTCATGAACACTGAAGCTTTCTTT CSVSRVLMNTEAFF
TRBJ1-6 few . TRBV30 TGTGCCTGGAGTGTGGGGGATTATGGCTCACCCCTCCACTTT CAWSVGDYGSPLHF
TRBJ1-6 . . TRBV11-2 TGTGCCAGCAGCTTTGGGACACCAAATTCACCCCTCCACTTT CASSFGTPNSPLHF
TRBJ1-1 many TRBD1 TRBV28 TGTGCCAGCACCGCGAGGGGGCTTTTAGGGGCTTTCTTT CASTARGLLGAFF
TRBJ2-7 many TRBD1 TRBV5-1 TGCGCCAGCAGCTTGGCGGGACAGGGGCTCTACGAGCAGTACTTC CASSLAGQGLYEQYF
TRBJ2-2 . TRBD2 TRBV28 TGTGCCAGCAGTTCGCCGGGACTAGCGGGGTACGGTGGCACCGGGGAGCTGTTTTTT CASSSPGLAGYGGTGELFF
TRBJ1-1 . TRBD1 TRBV5-1 TGCGCCAGCAGCTCGGGACAGCCGAACACTGAAGCTTTCTTT CASSSGQPNTEAFF
TRBJ2-2 few . TRBV4-2 TGTGCCAGCAGCAAAGTGGGAGAGAACACCGGGGAGCTGTTTTTT CASSKVGENTGELFF
TRBJ1-5 . TRBD1 TRBV7-2 TGTGCCAGCAGCTTAGCGCTTGGGACAGGGCGACAGCCCCAGCATTTT CASSLALGTGRQPQHF
TRBJ2-4 many . TRBV20-1 TGCAGTGCTAGACAGGGTGGAACCAAAAACATTCAGTACTTC CSARQGGTKNIQYF
TRBJ1-2 few TRBD1 TRBV28 TGTGCCAGCAGCATAGACAGGGTACGGGGCTACACCTTC CASSIDRVRGYTF
TRBJ2-1 many . TRBV29-1 TGCAGCGTCCAACATAACAATGAGCAGTTCTTC CSVQHNNEQFF
TRBJ2-3 . . TRBV7-2 TGTGCCAGCAGCTTAGCCTCCCGGGACGCAGATACGCAGTATTTT CASSLASRDADTQYF
TRBJ1-1 . . TRBV20-1 TGCAGTGCCCTTTCAGGGAACACTGAAGCTTTCTTT CSALSGNTEAFF
TRBJ1-4 few . TRBV11-2 TGTGCCAGCAGCATCCAGGGGCGGAGAGATGAAAAACTGTTTTTT CASSIQGRRDEKLFF
TRBJ1-2 . . TRBV20-1 TGCGGAATGAGGACGGGACTTTGGTATGGCTACACCTTC CGMRTGLWYGYTF
TRBJ1-5 many TRBD1 TRBV2 TGTGCCAGCAGTAGACAGGGTTTTAGCAATCAGCCCCAGCATTTT CASSRQGFSNQPQHF
TRBJ1-2 few . TRBV12-3/TRBV12-4 TGTGCCAGCAGTTTTCCAGGGTTGAACTATGGCTACACCTTC CASSFPGLNYGYTF
TRBJ1-2 many . TRBV28 TGTGCCAGCAGCGCACCGGGGGGGCCCTATGGCTACACCTTC CASSAPGGPYGYTF
TRBJ1-3 many . TRBV20-1 TGCAGTGCTAGGAGCTTCCCGGACGGCACCAGCTCTGGAAACACCATATATTTT CSARSFPDGTSSGNTIYF
TRBJ2-1 . TRBD2 TRBV6-4 TGTGCCAGCAGCGAAGGGACTAGCGGGAACACTCGGCAGTTCTTC CASSEGTSGNTRQFF
TRBJ2-4 . . TRBV29-1 TGCAGCGTTCGAGCGGGTGAGCTTAAAAACATTCAGTACTTC CSVRAGELKNIQYF
TRBJ2-7 many TRBD2 TRBV3-1 TGTGCCAGCAGCCCCTTAGCGGGAGTGAGCTACGAGCAGTACTTC CASSPLAGVSYEQYF
TRBJ1-2 many . TRBV28 TGTGCCAGCAGTTCCCCAGCAGGGACCTATGGCTACACCTTC CASSSPAGTYGYTF
TRBJ1-5 many . TRBV5-1 TGCGCCAGCAGCTTGAGTTTATCCACCGGCCCCCAGCATTTT CASSLSLSTGPQHF
TRBJ2-3 few TRBD2 TRBV20-1 TGCAGTGCTACCCCCCCCGCCGGGGCTAGCGGGGGTGGGGGCACAGATACGCAGTATTTT CSATPPAGASGGGGTDTQYF
TRBJ1-1 few . TRBV27 TGTGCCAGCAGGAACAGGAATAGAAACACTGAAGCTTTCTTT CASRNRNRNTEAFF
TRBJ2-5 . . TRBV3-1 TGTGCCAGCAGCCAAAACCTCGGAGAGACCCAGTACTTC CASSQNLGETQYF
TRBJ1-2 few TRBD1 TRBV6-4 TGTGCCAGCAGCCAGGGGGCAACTGGCCATGGCTACACCTTC CASSQGATGHGYTF
TRBJ2-7 many TRBD1 TRBV5-5 TGTGCCAGCAGCTTGGGGGGACAGGGTTCCTACGAGCAGTACTTC CASSLGGQGSYEQYF
TRBJ1-6 many TRBD1 TRBV5-4 TGTGCCAGCAGCTTACAGGGGGCGCTTTCTTCACCCCTCCACTTT CASSLQGALSSPLHF
TRBJ2-7 many . TRBV12-3/TRBV12-4 TGTGCCAGCAGTTTAGTGGGTTCCCCGAGGGAGCAGTACTTC CASSLVGSPREQYF
TRBJ2-5 many TRBD1 TRBV6-5 TGTGCCAGCAGTCGGACGGGACAGGTGTACAAGGAGACCCAGTACTTC CASSRTGQVYKETQYF
TRBJ2-7 . . TRBV27 TGTGCCAGCAGCCCGGGTTGGCCCCCCTACGAGCAGTACTTC CASSPGWPPYEQYF
TRBJ1-1 many TRBD1 TRBV12-3/TRBV12-4 TGTGCCAGCAGCTCAGGGGGCACTGAAGCTTTCTTT CASSSGGTEAFF
TRBJ2-7 many TRBD2 TRBV6-5 TGTGCCAGCAGTTACTTGCCCCCAGCGGGAGGGATGGACGAGCAGTACTTC CASSYLPPAGGMDEQYF